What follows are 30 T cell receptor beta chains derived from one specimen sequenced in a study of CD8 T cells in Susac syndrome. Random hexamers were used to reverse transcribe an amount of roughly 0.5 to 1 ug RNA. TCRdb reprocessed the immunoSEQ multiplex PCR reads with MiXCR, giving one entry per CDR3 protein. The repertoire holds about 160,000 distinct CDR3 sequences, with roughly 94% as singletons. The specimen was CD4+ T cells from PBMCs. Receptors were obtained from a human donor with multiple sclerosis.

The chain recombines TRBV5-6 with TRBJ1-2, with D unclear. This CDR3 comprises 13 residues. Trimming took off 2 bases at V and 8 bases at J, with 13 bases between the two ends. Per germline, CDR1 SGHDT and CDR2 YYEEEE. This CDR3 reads CASSLIGAFGYTF. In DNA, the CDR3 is TGTGCCAGCAGCTTAATAGGCGCTTTCGGCTACACCTTC.

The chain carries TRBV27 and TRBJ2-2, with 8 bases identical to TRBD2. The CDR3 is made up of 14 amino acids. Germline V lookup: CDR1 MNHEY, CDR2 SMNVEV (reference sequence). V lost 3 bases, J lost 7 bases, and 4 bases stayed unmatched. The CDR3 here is CASSFSGGGGELFF. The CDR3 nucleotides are TGTGCCAGCAGTTTTTCGGGGGGGGGCGGGGAGCTGTTTTTT.

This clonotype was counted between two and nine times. CDR3 protein: CASSPGFGLAGGNNEQFF. The CDR3 DNA sequence: TGCGCCAGCAGCCCCGGTTTTGGACTAGCGGGAGGTAATAATGAGCAGTTCTTC. The chain joins TRBV4-3 to TRBJ2-1; 14 bases align to TRBD2. Germline assignment: CDR1 LGHNA and CDR2 YSLEER. The V and J ends lost 4 bases and 7 bases, in that order; junction bases with no gene match: 12. The CDR3 extends over 18 amino acids.

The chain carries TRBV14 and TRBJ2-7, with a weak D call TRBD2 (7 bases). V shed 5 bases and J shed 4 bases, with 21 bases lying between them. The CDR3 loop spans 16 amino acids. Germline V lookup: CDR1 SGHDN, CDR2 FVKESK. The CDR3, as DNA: TGTGCCAGCAGCAGGGGGAGAGCGGGGTCAAATTACGAGCAGTACTTC. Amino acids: CASSRGRAGSNYEQYF.

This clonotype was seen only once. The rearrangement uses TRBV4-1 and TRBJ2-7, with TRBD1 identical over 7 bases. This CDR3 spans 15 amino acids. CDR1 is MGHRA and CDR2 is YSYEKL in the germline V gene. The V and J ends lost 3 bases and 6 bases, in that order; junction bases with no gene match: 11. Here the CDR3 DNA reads TGCGCCAGCAGCCAGGGGACAGCTGCCGTCGGCGAGCAGTACTTC. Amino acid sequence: CASSQGTAAVGEQYF.

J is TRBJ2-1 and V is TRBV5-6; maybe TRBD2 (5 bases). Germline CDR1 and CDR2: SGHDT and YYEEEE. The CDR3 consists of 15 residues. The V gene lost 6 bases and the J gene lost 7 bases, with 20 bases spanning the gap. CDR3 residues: CASTPRTFRLNEQFF. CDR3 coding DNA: TGTGCCAGCACCCCCCGGACTTTCCGTCTAAATGAGCAGTTCTTC.

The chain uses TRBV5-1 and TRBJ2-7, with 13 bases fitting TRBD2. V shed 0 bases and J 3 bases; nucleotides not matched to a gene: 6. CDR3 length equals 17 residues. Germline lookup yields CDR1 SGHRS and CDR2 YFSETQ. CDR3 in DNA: TGCGCCAGCAGCTTGGGACTAGCGGGAGGTGCGGGCTACGAGCAGTACTTC. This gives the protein CASSLGLAGGAGYEQYF.

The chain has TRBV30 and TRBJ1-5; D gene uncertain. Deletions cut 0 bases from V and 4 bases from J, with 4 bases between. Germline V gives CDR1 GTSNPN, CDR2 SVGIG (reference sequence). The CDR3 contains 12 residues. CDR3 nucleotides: TGTGCCTGGAGTGTCGCTAATCAGCCCCAGCATTTT. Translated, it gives CAWSVANQPQHF.

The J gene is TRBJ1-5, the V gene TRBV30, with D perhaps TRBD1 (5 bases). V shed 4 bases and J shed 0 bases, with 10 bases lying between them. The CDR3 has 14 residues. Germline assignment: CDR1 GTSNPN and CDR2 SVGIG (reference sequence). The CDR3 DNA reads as TGTGCCTGGACTCCAGACAGTAGCAATCAGCCCCAGCATTTT. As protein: CAWTPDSSNQPQHF.

The CDR3 is CATSRDLQWDGYTF. CDR3 in DNA: TGTGCCACCAGCAGAGACCTACAGTGGGATGGCTACACCTTC. The chain employs TRBV15 and TRBJ1-2; D gene unclear. V was clipped by 0 bases and J by 6 bases, with 11 bases between them. Germline lookup yields CDR1 LNHNV and CDR2 YYDKDF (reference sequence). The CDR3 is 14 residues long.

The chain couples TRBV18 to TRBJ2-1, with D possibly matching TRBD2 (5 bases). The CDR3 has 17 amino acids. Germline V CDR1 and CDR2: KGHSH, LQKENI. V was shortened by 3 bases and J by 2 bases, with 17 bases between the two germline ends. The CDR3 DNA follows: TGTGCCAGCTCACCCAAAGGACTCGTCCTGACCTACAATGAGCAGTTCTTC. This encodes CASSPKGLVLTYNEQFF.

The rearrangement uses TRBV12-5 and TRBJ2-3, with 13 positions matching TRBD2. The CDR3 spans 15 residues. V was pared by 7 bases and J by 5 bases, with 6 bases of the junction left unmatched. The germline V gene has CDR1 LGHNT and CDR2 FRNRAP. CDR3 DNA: TGTGCTAGTGCCTTGGGACTAGCGGGGCGAGATACGCAGTATTTT. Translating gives CASALGLAGRDTQYF. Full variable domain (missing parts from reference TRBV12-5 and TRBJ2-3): DARVTQTPRHKVTEMGQEVTMRCQPILGHNTVFWYRQTMMQGLELLAYFRNRAPLDDSGMPKDRFSAEMPDATLATLKIQPSEPRDSAVYFCASALGLAGRDTQYFGPGTRLTVL.

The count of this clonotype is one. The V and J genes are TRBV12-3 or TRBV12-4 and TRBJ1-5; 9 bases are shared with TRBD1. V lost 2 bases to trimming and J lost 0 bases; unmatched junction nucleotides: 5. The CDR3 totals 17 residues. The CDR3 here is CASSLKGTGHSNQPQHF. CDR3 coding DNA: TGTGCCAGCAGTTTAAAGGGGACAGGGCATAGCAATCAGCCCCAGCATTTT.

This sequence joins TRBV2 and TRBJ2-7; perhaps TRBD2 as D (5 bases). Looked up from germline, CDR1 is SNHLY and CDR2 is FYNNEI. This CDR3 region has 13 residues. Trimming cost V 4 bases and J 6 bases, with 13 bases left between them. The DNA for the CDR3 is TGTGCCAGCAGTGTTGAGGGCGATTCCGAGCAGTACTTC. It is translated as CASSVEGDSEQYF.

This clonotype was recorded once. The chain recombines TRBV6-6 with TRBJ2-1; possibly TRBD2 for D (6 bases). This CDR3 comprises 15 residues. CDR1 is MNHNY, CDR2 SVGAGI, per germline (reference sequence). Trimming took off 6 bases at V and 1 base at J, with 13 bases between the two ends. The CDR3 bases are TGTGCCAGCAGCAACGGGAGCCCGTCCTACAATGAGCAGTTCTTC. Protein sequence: CASSNGSPSYNEQFF.

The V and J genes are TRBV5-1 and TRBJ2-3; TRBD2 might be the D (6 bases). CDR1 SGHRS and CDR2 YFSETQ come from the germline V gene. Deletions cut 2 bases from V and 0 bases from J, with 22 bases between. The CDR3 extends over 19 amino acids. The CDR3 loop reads CASSFFTPGLRTSTDTQYF. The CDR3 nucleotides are TGCGCCAGCAGCTTCTTTACACCGGGACTTAGAACTAGCACAGATACGCAGTATTTT.

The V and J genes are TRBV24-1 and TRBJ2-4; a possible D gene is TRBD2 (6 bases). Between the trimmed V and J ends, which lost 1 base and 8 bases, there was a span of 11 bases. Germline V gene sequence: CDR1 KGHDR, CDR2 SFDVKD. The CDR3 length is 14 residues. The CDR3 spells CATSDFSGGDIQYF. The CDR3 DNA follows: TGTGCCACCAGTGATTTTAGCGGCGGAGACATTCAGTACTTC.

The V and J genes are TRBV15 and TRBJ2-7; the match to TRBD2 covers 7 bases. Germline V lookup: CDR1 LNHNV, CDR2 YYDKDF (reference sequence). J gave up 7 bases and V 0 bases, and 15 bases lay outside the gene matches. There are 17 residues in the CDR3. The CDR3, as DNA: TGTGCCACCAGCAGAGACCCCCTCGCTGGCGGGGGAATTGAGCAGTACTTC. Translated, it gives CATSRDPLAGGGIEQYF.

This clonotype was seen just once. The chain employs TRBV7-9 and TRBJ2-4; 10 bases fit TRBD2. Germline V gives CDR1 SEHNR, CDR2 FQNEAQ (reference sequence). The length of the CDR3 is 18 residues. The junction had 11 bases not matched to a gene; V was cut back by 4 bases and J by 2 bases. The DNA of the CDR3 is TGTGCCAGCAGCTCCCCGGTGGTAGCGGGAGGATCCAAAAACATTCAGTACTTC. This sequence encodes CASSSPVVAGGSKNIQYF.

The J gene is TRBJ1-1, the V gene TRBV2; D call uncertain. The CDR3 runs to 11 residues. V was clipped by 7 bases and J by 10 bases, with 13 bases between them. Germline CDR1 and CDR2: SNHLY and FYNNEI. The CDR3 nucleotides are TGTGCCAGCAACCCGGCCGATGGAGCTTTCTTT. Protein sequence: CASNPADGAFF.

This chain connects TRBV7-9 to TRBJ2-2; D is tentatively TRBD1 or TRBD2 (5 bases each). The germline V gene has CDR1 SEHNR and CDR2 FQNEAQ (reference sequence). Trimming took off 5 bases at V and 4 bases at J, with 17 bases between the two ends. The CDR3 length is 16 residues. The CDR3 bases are TGTGCCAGCAGCATAACCGGGGCCCATGGCACCGGGGAGCTGTTTTTT. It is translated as CASSITGAHGTGELFF.

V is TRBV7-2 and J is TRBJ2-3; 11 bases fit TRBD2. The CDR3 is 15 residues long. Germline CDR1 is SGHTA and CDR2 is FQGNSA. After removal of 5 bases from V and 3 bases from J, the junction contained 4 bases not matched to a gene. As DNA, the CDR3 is TGTGCCAGCAGCGATACTAGCGGGAGAACAGATACGCAGTATTTT. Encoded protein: CASSDTSGRTDTQYF.

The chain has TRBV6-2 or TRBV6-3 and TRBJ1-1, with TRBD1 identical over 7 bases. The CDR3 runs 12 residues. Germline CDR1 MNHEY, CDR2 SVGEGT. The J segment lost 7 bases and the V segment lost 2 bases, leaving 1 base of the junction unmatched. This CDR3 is CASSYRGLEAFF. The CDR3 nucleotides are TGTGCCAGCAGTTACAGGGGGCTTGAAGCTTTCTTT.

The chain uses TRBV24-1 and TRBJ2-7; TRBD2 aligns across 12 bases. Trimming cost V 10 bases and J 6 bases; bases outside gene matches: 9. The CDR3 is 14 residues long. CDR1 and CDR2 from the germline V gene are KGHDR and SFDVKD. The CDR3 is CATFTGTSGCEQYF. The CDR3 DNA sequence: TGTGCCACGTTTACCGGGACTAGCGGGTGCGAGCAGTACTTC.

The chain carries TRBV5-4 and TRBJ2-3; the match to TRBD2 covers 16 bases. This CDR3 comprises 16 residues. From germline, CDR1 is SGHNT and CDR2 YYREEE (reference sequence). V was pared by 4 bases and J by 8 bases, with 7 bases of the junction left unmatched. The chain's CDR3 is CASSTGLAGGSATQYF. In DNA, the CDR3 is TGTGCCAGCAGCACGGGACTAGCGGGAGGGAGCGCTACGCAGTATTTT.

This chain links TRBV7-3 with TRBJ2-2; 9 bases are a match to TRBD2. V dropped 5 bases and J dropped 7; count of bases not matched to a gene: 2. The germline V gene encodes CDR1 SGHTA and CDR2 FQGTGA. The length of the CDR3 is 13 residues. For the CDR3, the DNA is TGTGCCAGCAGCCCAGCGGGAGGCGGGGAGCTGTTTTTT. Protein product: CASSPAGGGELFF.

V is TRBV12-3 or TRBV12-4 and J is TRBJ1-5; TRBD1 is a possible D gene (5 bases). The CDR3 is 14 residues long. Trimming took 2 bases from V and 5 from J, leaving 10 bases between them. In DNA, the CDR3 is TGTGCCAGCAGTTTAAGTTGGGGGGATCAGCCCCAGCATTTT. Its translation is CASSLSWGDQPQHF.

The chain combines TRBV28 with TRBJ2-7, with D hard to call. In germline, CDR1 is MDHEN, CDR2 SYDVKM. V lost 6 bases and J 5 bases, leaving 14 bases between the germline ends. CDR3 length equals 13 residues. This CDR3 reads CASRRIEPHEQYF. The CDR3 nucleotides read TGTGCCAGCAGACGTATCGAACCGCACGAGCAGTACTTC.

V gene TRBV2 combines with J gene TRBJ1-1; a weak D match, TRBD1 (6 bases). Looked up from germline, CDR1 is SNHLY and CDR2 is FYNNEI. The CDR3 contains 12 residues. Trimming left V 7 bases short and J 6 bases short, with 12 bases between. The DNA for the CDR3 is TGTGCCAGCAAAGGTTCAGGGGCTGAAGCTTTCTTT. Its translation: CASKGSGAEAFF. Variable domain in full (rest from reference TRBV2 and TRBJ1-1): EPEVTQTPSHQVTQMGQEVILRCVPISNHLYFYWYRQILGQKVEFLVSFYNNEISEKSEIFDDQFSVERPDGSNFTLKIRSTKLEDSAMYFCASKGSGAEAFFGQGTRLTVV.

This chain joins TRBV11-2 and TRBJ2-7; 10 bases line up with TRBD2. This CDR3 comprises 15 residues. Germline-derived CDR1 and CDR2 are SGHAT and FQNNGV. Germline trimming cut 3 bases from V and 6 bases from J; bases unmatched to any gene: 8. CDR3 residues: CASSFGRVAGGEQYF. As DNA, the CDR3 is TGTGCCAGCAGCTTCGGGCGGGTAGCGGGAGGCGAGCAGTACTTC.